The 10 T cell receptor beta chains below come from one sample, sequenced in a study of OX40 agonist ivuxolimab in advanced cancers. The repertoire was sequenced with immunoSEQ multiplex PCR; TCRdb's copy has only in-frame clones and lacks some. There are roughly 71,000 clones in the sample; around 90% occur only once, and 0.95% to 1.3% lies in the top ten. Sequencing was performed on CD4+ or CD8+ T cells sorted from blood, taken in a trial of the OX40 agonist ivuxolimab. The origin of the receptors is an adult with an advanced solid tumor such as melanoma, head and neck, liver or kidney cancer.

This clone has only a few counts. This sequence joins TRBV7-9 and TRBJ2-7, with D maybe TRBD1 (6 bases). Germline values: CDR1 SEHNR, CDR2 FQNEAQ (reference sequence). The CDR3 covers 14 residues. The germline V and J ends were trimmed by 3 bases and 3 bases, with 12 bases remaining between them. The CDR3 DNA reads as TGTGCCAGCAGCTTTGGGGGCGAAAGCTACGAGCAGTACTTC. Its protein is CASSFGGESYEQYF.

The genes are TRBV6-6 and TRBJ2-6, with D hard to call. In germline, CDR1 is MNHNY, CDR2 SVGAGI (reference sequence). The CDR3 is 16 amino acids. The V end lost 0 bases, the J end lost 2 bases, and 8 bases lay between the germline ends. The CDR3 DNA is TGTGCCAGCAGTTACTCGCTAGGGACTGGGGCCAACGTCCTGACTTTC. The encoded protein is CASSYSLGTGANVLTF.

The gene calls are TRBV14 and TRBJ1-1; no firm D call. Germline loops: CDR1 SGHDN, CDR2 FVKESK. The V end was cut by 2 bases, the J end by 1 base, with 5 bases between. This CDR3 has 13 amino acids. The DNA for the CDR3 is TGTGCCAGCAGCCAATTGAGGAACACTGAAGCTTTCTTT. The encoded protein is CASSQLRNTEAFF.

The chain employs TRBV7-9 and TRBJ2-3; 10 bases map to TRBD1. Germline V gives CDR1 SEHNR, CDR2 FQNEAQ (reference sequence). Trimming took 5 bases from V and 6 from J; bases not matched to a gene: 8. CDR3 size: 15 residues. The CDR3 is CASSAGQGEGDTQYF. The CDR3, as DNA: TGTGCCAGCAGCGCCGGACAGGGGGAGGGGGATACGCAGTATTTT.

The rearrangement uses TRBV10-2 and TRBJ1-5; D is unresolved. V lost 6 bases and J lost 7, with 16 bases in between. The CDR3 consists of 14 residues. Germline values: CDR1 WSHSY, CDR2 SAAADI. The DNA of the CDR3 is TGCGCCAGCAGCCCGGCCGGCGGTAGCCAGCCCCAGCATTTT. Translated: CASSPAGGSQPQHF.

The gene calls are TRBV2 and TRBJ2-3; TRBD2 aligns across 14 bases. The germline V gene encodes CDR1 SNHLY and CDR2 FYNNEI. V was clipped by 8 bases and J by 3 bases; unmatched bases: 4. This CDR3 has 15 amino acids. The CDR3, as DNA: TGTGCCAGCGGAGGGACTAGCGGGGGAACAGATACGCAGTATTTT. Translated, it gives CASGGTSGGTDTQYF.

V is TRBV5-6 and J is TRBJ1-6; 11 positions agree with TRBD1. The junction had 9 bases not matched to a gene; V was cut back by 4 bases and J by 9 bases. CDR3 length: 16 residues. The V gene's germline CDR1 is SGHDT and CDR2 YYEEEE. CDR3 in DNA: TGTGCCAGCAGCCGAACCGGACAGGGGGCGTTTTCACCCCTCCACTTT. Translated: CASSRTGQGAFSPLHF.

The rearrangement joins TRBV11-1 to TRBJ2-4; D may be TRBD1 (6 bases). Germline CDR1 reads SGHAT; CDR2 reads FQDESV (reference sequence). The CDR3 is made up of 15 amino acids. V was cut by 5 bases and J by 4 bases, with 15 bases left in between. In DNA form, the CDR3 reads TGTGCCAGCAGCCGTAAACAGGGATTTAAAAACATTCAGTACTTC. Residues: CASSRKQGFKNIQYF. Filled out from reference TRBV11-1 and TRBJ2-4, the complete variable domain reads EAEVAQSPRYKITEKSQAVAFWCDPISGHATLYWYRQILGQGPELLVQFQDESVVDDSQLPKDRFSAERLKGVDSTLKIQPAELGDSAMYLCASSRKQGFKNIQYFGAGTRLSVL.

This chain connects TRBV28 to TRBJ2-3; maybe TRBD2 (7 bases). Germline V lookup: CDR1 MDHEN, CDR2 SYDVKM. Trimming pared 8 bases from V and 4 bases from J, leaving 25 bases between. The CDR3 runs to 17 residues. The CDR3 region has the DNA TGTGCCAGCCTCTATCCTGCGCGCGGGGGCACGGCAGATACGCAGTATTTT. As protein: CASLYPARGGTADTQYF.

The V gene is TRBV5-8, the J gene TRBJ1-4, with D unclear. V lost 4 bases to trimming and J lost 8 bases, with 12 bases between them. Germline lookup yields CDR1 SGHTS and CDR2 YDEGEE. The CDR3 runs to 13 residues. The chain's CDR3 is CASSGYSGEKLFF. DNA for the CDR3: TGTGCCAGCAGCGGGTACTCCGGCGAAAAACTGTTTTTT.